The TCR beta chain described here comes from a study of T cell responses to AZD1222 COVID-19 vaccine. Details on this clone: Antigen: not known.

Study-wide results and limits: The study sampled repertoires only after the peak T cell response.

CDR1 and CDR2 from the germline V gene are PRHDT and FYEKMQ (reference sequence). The CDR3 consists of 13 residues. V was shortened by 3 bases and J by 5 bases, with 10 bases between the two germline ends. Data came from immunoSEQ multiplex PCR; TCRdb stores just in-frame clones and leaves some out. The sample holds roughly 130,000 clones, roughly 94% seen once. The receptor was isolated from an adult in good health. This sequence joins TRBV13 and TRBJ2-5; D tentatively reads TRBD1 or TRBD2 (5 bases each). Sequencing used peripheral blood, obtained on day 0 of AZD1222 vaccination. CDR3 sequence: CASSFGARETQYF. The CDR3 bases are TGTGCCAGCAGCTTCGGGGCCCGGGAGACCCAGTACTTC.